This TCR beta chain is drawn from a study of T cell repertoires in aging, cancer and after chemotherapy (dated by TCRdb to the late 2010s). In terms of the full investigation: The donors fell into six age groups ranging from 30 or younger to 70 or older, and each group had at least three individuals. Control TCR repertoires from healthy donors were recorded across several months to years, and re-sampling revealed clear clonal overlap. Roughly 10 million TCR reads were contained in the full dataset. Peripheral blood TCR beta repertoires from healthy donors and cancer patients were profiled to examine immunoaging and T cell reconstitution after chemotherapy. Alongside about 97 healthy donors serving as a reference group, the cohort included over 200 cancer patients, of whom roughly 92 had hematological cancers and some 130 had solid cancers. The paper as a whole reports these results and caveats: An increase in median generation probability over the chemotherapy interval was observed in both cancer cohorts, suggesting that the repertoire was reconstituted through rebound thymic output. Declining TCR diversity with age in healthy donors was mainly explained by loss of richness; in cancer patients, loss of evenness also contributed. Compared with age-matched healthy donors, untreated patients with hematological or solid cancers had significantly lower TCR diversity and higher clonality in blood. According to the authors, the repertoire data do not permit conclusions about immunological memory after chemotherapy.

Instead of sorted cells or RNA, genomic DNA extracted from peripheral blood served as the source for amplifying TCR beta rearrangements. V loses 6 bases of germline sequence and J loses 4 bases, and the interval between the two ends is 12 bases. From cysteine to phenylalanine, the CDR3 is 13 amino acids long. Just CDR3 DNA is preserved here, 39 bases in frame from base 1. Per the germline V gene, MDHEN is the CDR1 and SYDVKM is the CDR2. Rearranged TRB sequences spanning V, D and J segments were amplified in a multiplex touch-down PCR with a mixed TRB-A/B primer pool. Illumina adapters and sample indices were attached to the amplicons in two consecutive PCR reactions using Phusion HS II polymerase. After gel purification with the NucleoSpin Gel and PCR Clean-up kit, the amplicons were checked using Qubit and an Agilent 2100 Bioanalyzer. The libraries were sequenced on an Illumina MiSeq with 600-cycle, single-indexed, paired-end runs. On the authors' methods: Processing of the TRB sequences was carried out with MiXCR versions 2.12 and 3.0.5. Each unique CDR3 nucleotide sequence counted as one clone, and only productive sequences with at least two reads were retained. The repertoire metrics were Shannon diversity, evenness, clonality (calculated as one minus evenness), and diversity profiles parameterized by alpha from 0 to 5. The IGoR algorithm was used to calculate generation probabilities of clones in the paired pre- and post-chemotherapy samples. TCRdb reprocessing: public reads trimmed at Q25 with fastp, clones called with MiXCR, in-frame beta chains kept. Each CDR3 protein gets just one entry, which takes the most common genes and DNA from the rows behind it. The authors' filters were not applied to this entry. The sample table contains approximately 12,000 distinct CDR3 sequences; only one count was recorded for less than 30% of them. The top ten hold around 3% of the sample.

A few counts support this clonotype. The antigen it recognizes is unknown. The record has no base qualities; no much larger clone is one base away. The sequenced sample was blood. This receptor chain uses TRBV28 and TRBJ2-5; no D gene is confidently identified. This TCR derives from a human donor in good health. DNA sequence: TGTGCCAGCAGCTGGAAAGGGTTAGAGACCCAGTACTTC. It translates as CASSWKGLETQYF.